One T cell receptor (beta chain) is described in this entry. Its antigen is unknown. The sample comes from a study of shared clonotypes between healthy human individuals. Study results and limitations: Sample collection involved blood only; tissue repertoires are likely different. Generally, estimated richness proved larger in naive subsets than it did in memory subsets.

There are 14 residues in the CDR3. V dropped 10 bases and J dropped 1 base, with 16 bases sitting between them. Germline V gives CDR1 ENHRY, CDR2 SYGVKD. The method was immunoSEQ multiplex PCR; TCRdb's version includes in-frame clones alone and lacks a portion of them. The table records over 2 million clones, 85% to 95% of them present only once. This chain joins TRBV10-3 and TRBJ1-1; no firm D call. The sequence was collected from a man aged 18 to 30 in good health. Some clones in this sample may be carry-over from other donors' samples. Sequenced sample: naive CD4+ T cells from PBMCs. Stated subset: CD45RA+ positively selected. In DNA, the CDR3 is TGTGCCACACTTGAGAGGCAGAGGAACACTGAAGCTTTCTTT. The encoded protein is CATLERQRNTEAFF.